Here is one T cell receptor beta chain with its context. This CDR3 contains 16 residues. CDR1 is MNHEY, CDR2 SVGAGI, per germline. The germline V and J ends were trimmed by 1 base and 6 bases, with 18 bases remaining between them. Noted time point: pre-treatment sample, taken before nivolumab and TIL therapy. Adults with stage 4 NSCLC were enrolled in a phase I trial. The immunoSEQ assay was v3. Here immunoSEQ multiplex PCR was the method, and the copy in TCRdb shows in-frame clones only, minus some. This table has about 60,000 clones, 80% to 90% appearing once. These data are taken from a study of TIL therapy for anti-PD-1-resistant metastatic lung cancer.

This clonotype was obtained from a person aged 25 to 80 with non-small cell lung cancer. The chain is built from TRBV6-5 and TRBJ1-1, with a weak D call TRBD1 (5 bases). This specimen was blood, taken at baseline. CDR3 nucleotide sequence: TGTGCCAGCAGTTACTGGGTATTCGGCAGGGACGCTGAAGCTTTCTTT. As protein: CASSYWVFGRDAEAFF.